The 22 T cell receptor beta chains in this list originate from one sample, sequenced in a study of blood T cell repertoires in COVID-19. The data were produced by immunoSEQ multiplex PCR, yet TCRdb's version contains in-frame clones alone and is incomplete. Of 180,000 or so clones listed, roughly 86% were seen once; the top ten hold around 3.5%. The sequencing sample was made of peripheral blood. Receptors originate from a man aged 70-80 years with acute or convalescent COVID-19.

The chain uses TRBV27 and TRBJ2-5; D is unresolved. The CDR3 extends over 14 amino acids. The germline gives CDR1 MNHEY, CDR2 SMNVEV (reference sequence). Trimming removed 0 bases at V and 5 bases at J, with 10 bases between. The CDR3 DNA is TGTGCCAGCAGTTTATCCGCAGGCTGGGAGACCCAGTACTTC. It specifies CASSLSAGWETQYF.

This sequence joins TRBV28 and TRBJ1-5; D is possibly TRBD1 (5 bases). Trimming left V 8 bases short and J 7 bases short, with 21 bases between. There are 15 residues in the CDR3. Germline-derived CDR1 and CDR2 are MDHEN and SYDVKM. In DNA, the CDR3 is TGTGCCAGCTTACCCGCTCGCCGGGGGGAACAGCCCCAGCATTTT. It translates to CASLPARRGEQPQHF.

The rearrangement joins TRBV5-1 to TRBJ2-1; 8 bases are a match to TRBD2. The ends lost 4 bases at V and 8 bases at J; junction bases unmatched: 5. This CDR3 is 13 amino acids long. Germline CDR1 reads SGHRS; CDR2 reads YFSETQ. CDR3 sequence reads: CASSHPTSDEQFF. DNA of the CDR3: TGCGCCAGCAGCCATCCGACTAGCGATGAGCAGTTCTTC.

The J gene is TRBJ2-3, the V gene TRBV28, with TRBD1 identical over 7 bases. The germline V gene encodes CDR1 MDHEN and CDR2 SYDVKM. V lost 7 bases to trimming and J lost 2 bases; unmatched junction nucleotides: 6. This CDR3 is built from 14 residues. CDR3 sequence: CASNRQGFTDTQYF. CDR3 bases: TGTGCCAGCAACAGACAGGGCTTCACAGATACGCAGTATTTT.

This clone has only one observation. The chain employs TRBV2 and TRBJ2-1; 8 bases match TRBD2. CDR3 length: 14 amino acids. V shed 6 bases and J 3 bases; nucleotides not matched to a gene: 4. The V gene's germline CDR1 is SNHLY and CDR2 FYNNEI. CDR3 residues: CASSLAGNYNEQFF. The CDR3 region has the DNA TGTGCCAGCAGCTTAGCGGGAAACTACAATGAGCAGTTCTTC.

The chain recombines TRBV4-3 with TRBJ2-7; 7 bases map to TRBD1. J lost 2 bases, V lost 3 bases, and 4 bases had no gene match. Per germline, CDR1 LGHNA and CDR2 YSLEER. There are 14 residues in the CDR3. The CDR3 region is CASSQGQSPYEQYF. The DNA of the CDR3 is TGCGCCAGCAGCCAGGGACAGTCCCCCTACGAGCAGTACTTC.

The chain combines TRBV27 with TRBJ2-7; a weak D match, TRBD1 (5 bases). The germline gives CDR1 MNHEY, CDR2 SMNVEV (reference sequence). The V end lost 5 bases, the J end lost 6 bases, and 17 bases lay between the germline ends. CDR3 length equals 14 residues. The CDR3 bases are TGTGCCAGCAGTCCGGACACGGTCGGTGGCGAGCAGTACTTC. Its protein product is CASSPDTVGGEQYF.

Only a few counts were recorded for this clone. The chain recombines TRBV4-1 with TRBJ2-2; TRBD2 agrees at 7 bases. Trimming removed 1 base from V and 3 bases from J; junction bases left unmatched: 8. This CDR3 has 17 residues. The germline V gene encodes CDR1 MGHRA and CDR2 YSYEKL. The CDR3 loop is CASSQVDMGLHTGELFF. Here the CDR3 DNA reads TGCGCCAGCAGCCAAGTGGACATGGGACTACACACCGGGGAGCTGTTTTTT.

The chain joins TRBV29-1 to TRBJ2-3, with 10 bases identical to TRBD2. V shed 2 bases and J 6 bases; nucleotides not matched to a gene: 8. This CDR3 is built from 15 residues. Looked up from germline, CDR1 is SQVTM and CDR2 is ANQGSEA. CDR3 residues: CSVEPLAGVRDTQYF. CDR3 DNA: TGCAGCGTTGAACCGCTAGCGGGGGTCAGGGATACGCAGTATTTT.

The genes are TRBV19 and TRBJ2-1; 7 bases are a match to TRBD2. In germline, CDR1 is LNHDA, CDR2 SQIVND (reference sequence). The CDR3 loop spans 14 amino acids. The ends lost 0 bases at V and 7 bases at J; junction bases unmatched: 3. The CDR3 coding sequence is TGTGCCAGTAGTATAGAGCGGGAGTGGAATGAGCAGTTCTTC. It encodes CASSIEREWNEQFF.

The CDR3 DNA follows: TGTGCCACCAGTGATCCGGGGACTAGCGGAGAAGAGACCCAGTACTTC. Protein sequence: CATSDPGTSGEETQYF. V gene TRBV24-1 combines with J gene TRBJ2-5, with 11 bases aligning to TRBD2. The germline CDR1 and CDR2 sequences are KGHDR and SFDVKD. This CDR3 contains 16 residues. J gave up 3 bases and V 3 bases, and 5 bases lay outside the gene matches.

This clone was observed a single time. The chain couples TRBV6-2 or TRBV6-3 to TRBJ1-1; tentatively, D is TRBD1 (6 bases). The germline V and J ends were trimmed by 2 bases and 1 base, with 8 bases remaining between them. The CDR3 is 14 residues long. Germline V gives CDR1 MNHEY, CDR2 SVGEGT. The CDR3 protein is CASSYRQENTEAFF. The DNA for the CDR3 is TGTGCCAGCAGTTACAGACAGGAGAACACTGAAGCTTTCTTT.

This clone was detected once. The CDR3 loop is CASSFETGGPLDTQYF. The CDR3 nucleotides are TGTGCCAGCAGCTTCGAGACGGGGGGCCCCTTGGATACGCAGTATTTT. V is TRBV7-9 and J is TRBJ2-3; tentatively, D is TRBD2 (7 bases). V was shortened by 3 bases and J by 6 bases, with 19 bases between the two germline ends. Per the germline V gene, CDR1 is SEHNR and CDR2 is FQNEAQ (reference sequence). The CDR3 length is 16 residues.

CDR3 sequence: CASSPGLGRADTQYF. CDR3 sequence (DNA): TGTGCCAGCAGTCCGGGACTCGGGAGGGCAGATACGCAGTATTTT. This chain joins TRBV6-6 and TRBJ2-3; 8 bases line up with TRBD2. The CDR3 is made up of 15 amino acids. V lost 5 bases and J lost 4; bases outside the gene matches: 8. Germline V gene lookup returns CDR1 MNHNY and CDR2 SVGAGI (reference sequence).

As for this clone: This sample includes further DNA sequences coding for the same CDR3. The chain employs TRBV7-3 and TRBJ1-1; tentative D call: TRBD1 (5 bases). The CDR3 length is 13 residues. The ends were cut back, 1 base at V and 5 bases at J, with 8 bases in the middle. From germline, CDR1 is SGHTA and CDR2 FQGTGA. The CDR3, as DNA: TGTGCCAGCAGCTTAAGCGGGGGAACTGAAGCTTTCTTT. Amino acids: CASSLSGGTEAFF.

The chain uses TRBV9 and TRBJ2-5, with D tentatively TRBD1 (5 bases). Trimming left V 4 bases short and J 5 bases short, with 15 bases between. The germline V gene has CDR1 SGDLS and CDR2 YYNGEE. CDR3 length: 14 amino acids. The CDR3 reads CASSPMGKGETQYF. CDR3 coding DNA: TGTGCCAGCAGCCCTATGGGGAAGGGGGAGACCCAGTACTTC.

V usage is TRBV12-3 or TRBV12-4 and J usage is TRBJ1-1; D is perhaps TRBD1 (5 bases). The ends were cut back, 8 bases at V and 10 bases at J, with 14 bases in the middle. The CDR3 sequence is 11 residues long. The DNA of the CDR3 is TGTGCCAGCGGGCAGGGATGGAGAGCTTTCTTT. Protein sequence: CASGQGWRAFF.

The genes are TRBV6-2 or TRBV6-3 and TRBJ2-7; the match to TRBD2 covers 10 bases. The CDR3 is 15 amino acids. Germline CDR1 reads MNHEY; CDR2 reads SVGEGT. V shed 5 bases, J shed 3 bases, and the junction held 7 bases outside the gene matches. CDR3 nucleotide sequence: TGTGCCAGCAGTACGTGGACTAGCGGTTTCTACGAGCAGTACTTC. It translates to CASSTWTSGFYEQYF.

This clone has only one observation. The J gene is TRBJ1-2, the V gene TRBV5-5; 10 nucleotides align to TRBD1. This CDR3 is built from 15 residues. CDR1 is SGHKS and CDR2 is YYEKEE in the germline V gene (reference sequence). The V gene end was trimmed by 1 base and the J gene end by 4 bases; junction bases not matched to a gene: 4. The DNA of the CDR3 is TGTGCCAGCAGCTTGTGGAGGACAGGGGGCTATGGCTACACCTTC. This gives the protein CASSLWRTGGYGYTF.

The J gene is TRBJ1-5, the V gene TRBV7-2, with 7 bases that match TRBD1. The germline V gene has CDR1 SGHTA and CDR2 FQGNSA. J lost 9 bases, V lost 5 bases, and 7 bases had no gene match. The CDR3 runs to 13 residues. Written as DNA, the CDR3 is TGTGCCAGCAGCCAAGGGGGCCAAAGGCCCCAGCATTTT. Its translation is CASSQGGQRPQHF.

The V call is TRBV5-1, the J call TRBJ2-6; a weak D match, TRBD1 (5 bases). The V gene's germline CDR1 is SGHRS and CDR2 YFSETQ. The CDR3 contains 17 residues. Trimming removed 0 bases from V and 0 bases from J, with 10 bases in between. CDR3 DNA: TGCGCCAGCAGCTTGGGACAGAGCGCCTCTGGGGCCAACGTCCTGACTTTC. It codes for CASSLGQSASGANVLTF.

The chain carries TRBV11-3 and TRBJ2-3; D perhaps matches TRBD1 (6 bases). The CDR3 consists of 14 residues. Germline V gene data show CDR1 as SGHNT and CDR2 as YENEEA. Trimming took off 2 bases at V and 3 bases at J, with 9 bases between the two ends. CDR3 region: CASSLLGGTDTQYF. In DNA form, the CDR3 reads TGTGCCAGCAGCTTATTAGGGGGAACAGATACGCAGTATTTT.